These T cell receptor beta chains were read from a single sample in a study of early T cells in non-severe SARS-CoV-2 infection. TCRdb re-analysed the 5' RACE reads in MiXCR, keeping a single row per CDR3 protein. The table includes 20,000 to 25,000 distinct CDR3 sequences, 5% detected once. The sample comprised whole blood. These receptors originate from an adult who was a healthcare worker with PCR-confirmed SARS-CoV-2 infection or an uninfected control (not recorded which). The CDR3 runs from the conserved cysteine through the conserved F or W. The order of the fields is D gene, V gene, J gene, clone size, CDR3 protein, CDR3 DNA. The D gene is left open where the match is weak. A row's size may be missing; if present it is once, few, many or a size class.

D gene: .; V gene: TRBV7-9; J gene: TRBJ2-2; clone size: few; CDR3 protein: CASMGDTGELFF; CDR3 DNA: TGTGCCAGCATGGGGGACACCGGGGAGCTGTTTTTT
D gene: .; V gene: TRBV4-1; J gene: TRBJ2-7; clone size: .; CDR3 protein: CASSQGPGWGASGGEQYF; CDR3 DNA: TGCGCCAGCAGCCAAGGCCCAGGTTGGGGGGCCTCGGGCGGCGAGCAGTACTTC
D gene: TRBD1; V gene: TRBV6-2/TRBV6-3; J gene: TRBJ1-2; clone size: many; CDR3 protein: CASNRGDYGYTF; CDR3 DNA: TGTGCCAGCAACAGGGGTGACTATGGCTACACCTTC
D gene: TRBD2; V gene: TRBV5-4; J gene: TRBJ2-5; clone size: many; CDR3 protein: CASRISGGEETQYF; CDR3 DNA: TGTGCCAGCAGAATAAGCGGGGGGGAAGAGACCCAGTACTTC
D gene: .; V gene: TRBV7-3; J gene: TRBJ2-2; clone size: many; CDR3 protein: CASSKEASAVTGELFF; CDR3 DNA: TGTGCCAGCAGCAAGGAGGCCAGCGCGGTCACCGGGGAGCTGTTTTTT
D gene: .; V gene: TRBV29-1; J gene: TRBJ1-1; clone size: few; CDR3 protein: CSVEDFPVNTEAFF; CDR3 DNA: TGCAGCGTTGAAGATTTCCCGGTGAACACTGAAGCTTTCTTT
D gene: .; V gene: TRBV7-8; J gene: TRBJ1-5; clone size: few; CDR3 protein: CASSLAYSNQPQHF; CDR3 DNA: TGTGCCAGCAGCCTAGCCTACAGCAATCAGCCCCAGCATTTT
D gene: TRBD2; V gene: TRBV7-6; J gene: TRBJ2-1; clone size: once; CDR3 protein: CASSPTGGPYNEQFF; CDR3 DNA: TGTGCCAGCAGCCCCACGGGGGGGCCGTACAATGAGCAGTTCTTC
D gene: TRBD1; V gene: TRBV12-3/TRBV12-4; J gene: TRBJ1-6; clone size: many; CDR3 protein: CASSLRQGSPLHF; CDR3 DNA: TGTGCCAGCAGTCTCCGACAGGGGTCACCCCTCCACTTT
D gene: .; V gene: TRBV21-1; J gene: TRBJ1-2; clone size: many; CDR3 protein: CASYFGGDSNYGYTF; CDR3 DNA: TGTGCCAGCTACTTCGGTGGGGATTCTAACTATGGCTACACCTTC
D gene: .; V gene: TRBV2; J gene: TRBJ2-7; clone size: .; CDR3 protein: CASSEQGSEYEQYF; CDR3 DNA: TGTGCCAGCAGCGAACAGGGAAGCGAGTACGAGCAGTACTTC
D gene: .; V gene: TRBV19; J gene: TRBJ2-1; clone size: many; CDR3 protein: CASSPAYWGGSEQFF; CDR3 DNA: TGTGCCAGTAGTCCGGCCTATTGGGGGGGCTCTGAGCAGTTCTTC
D gene: .; V gene: TRBV7-9; J gene: TRBJ1-2; clone size: few; CDR3 protein: CASSLVEGYHTF; CDR3 DNA: TGTGCCAGCAGCTTAGTAGAAGGGTACCACACCTTC
D gene: .; V gene: TRBV2; J gene: TRBJ1-1; clone size: many; CDR3 protein: CASRVNTEAFF; CDR3 DNA: TGTGCCAGCAGGGTGAACACTGAAGCTTTCTTT
D gene: TRBD1; V gene: TRBV28; J gene: TRBJ1-2; clone size: few; CDR3 protein: CASSPMDRGNGYTF; CDR3 DNA: TGTGCCAGCAGTCCAATGGACAGGGGCAATGGCTACACCTTC
D gene: .; V gene: TRBV18; J gene: TRBJ1-4; clone size: many; CDR3 protein: CASSPHVGVEKLFF; CDR3 DNA: TGTGCCAGCTCACCACATGTAGGGGTGGAAAAACTGTTTTTT
D gene: TRBD1; V gene: TRBV11-2; J gene: TRBJ2-1; clone size: many; CDR3 protein: CASSLTPGTGRNEQFF; CDR3 DNA: TGTGCCAGCAGCTTAACTCCCGGGACAGGGAGGAATGAGCAGTTCTTC
D gene: .; V gene: TRBV12-3/TRBV12-4; J gene: TRBJ1-2; clone size: many; CDR3 protein: CASTARGSLYGYTF; CDR3 DNA: TGTGCCAGCACCGCCCGCGGCTCGCTCTATGGCTACACCTTC
D gene: .; V gene: TRBV20-1; J gene: TRBJ1-1; clone size: many; CDR3 protein: CSARGAGAATEAFF; CDR3 DNA: TGCAGTGCTAGAGGTGCGGGGGCCGCCACTGAAGCTTTCTTT
D gene: TRBD1; V gene: TRBV19; J gene: TRBJ1-1; clone size: once; CDR3 protein: CASTTWGQGVNTEAFF; CDR3 DNA: TGTGCCAGTACCACATGGGGACAGGGGGTGAACACTGAAGCTTTCTTT
D gene: .; V gene: TRBV2; J gene: TRBJ1-4; clone size: many; CDR3 protein: CASRIQGTNEKLFF; CDR3 DNA: TGTGCCAGCAGGATACAGGGAACTAATGAAAAACTGTTTTTT
D gene: .; V gene: TRBV9; J gene: TRBJ2-7; clone size: many; CDR3 protein: CASSVGGKGGYEQYF; CDR3 DNA: TGTGCCAGCAGCGTAGGAGGGAAGGGCGGTTACGAGCAGTACTTC
D gene: TRBD1; V gene: TRBV20-1; J gene: TRBJ2-7; clone size: few; CDR3 protein: CSARSGTGGSYEQYF; CDR3 DNA: TGCAGTGCTAGATCCGGGACAGGGGGCTCCTACGAGCAGTACTTC